The rows below give T cell receptor beta chains drawn from one sample of a study of blood T cell repertoires in COVID-19. The repertoire was sequenced with immunoSEQ multiplex PCR; TCRdb's copy has only in-frame clones and lacks some. The sample carries roughly 230,000 clones, roughly 80% recorded once. The sequenced sample consisted of peripheral blood. The receptor source for this set is a man aged 45-60 years with active or convalescent COVID-19. The CDR3 runs from the conserved cysteine through the conserved F or W. The order of the fields is J gene, clone size, D gene, V gene, CDR3 DNA, CDR3 protein. The D gene is left open where the match is weak. The size entry is marked missing in some rows and otherwise reads once, few, many or a size class.

>TRBJ1-3|NA|NA|TRBV5-1
TGCGCCAGCAGTTCAGGGAGATCGGGAGAAGTCGCCATATATTTT
CASSSGRSGEVAIYF
>TRBJ1-5|NA|TRBD1|TRBV30
TGTGCCTGGAGCGCCGGGACAGGGGCGGCCAATCAGCCCCAGCATTTT
CAWSAGTGAANQPQHF
>TRBJ1-2|NA|NA|TRBV6-5
TGTGCCAGCAGCCGAGGTGGACGTGCGGGGGGCTACACCTTC
CASSRGGRAGGYTF
>TRBJ2-5|NA|TRBD2|TRBV19
TGTGCCAGTAGTTTCCGGACTAGCGGGGGGAGTGAGACCCAGTACTTC
CASSFRTSGGSETQYF
>TRBJ1-5|NA|NA|TRBV6-2/TRBV6-3
TGTGCCAGCAGTTATGCCGGGGACATTGATCAGCCCCAGCATTTT
CASSYAGDIDQPQHF
>TRBJ2-1|NA|NA|TRBV24-1
TGTGCCACCGCCTCTGTGGGGGCACTCAATGAGCAGTTCTTC
CATASVGALNEQFF
>TRBJ1-2|once|NA|TRBV30
TGTGCCACGTCCCGGGTCGGCTACACCTTC
CATSRVGYTF
>TRBJ2-5|NA|NA|TRBV19
TGTGCCAGTAGCTTGGACAGCGAGGAGACCCAGTACTTC
CASSLDSEETQYF
>TRBJ2-1|NA|NA|TRBV4-3
TGCGCCAGCAGCCAAGATTTGCTCCGGGCGGGCAATGAGCAGTTCTTC
CASSQDLLRAGNEQFF
>TRBJ2-7|NA|NA|TRBV4-2
TGTGCCAGCAGCCAAGATTTGGGCAACCTCGGGGGTTCCTACGAGCAGTACTTC
CASSQDLGNLGGSYEQYF
>TRBJ2-1|NA|NA|TRBV6-6
TGTGCCAGCAGTTCGCGGGTGAATGAGCAGTTCTTC
CASSSRVNEQFF
>TRBJ2-7|NA|TRBD1|TRBV27
TGTGCCAGCAGTTTACCGGGACAGGGGGTGGGGGAGCAGTACTTC
CASSLPGQGVGEQYF
>TRBJ2-1|NA|TRBD2|TRBV7-9
TGTGCCAGCAGGTATACTAGCGGGGGACCGGAGCAGTTCTTC
CASRYTSGGPEQFF
>TRBJ1-3|few|NA|TRBV20-1
TGCAGTGCTAGTCAGGGGTCGAGCGGAAACACCATATATTTT
CSASQGSSGNTIYF
>TRBJ2-2|NA|TRBD2|TRBV3-1/TRBV3-2
TGTGCCAGCTCTAACGGGGGGAGGAACACCGGGGAGCTGTTTTTT
CASSNGGRNTGELFF
>TRBJ2-7|once|TRBD1|TRBV19
TGTGCCAGTAGACCGGACAGGGGACACGAGCAGTACTTC
CASRPDRGHEQYF
>TRBJ1-1|NA|NA|TRBV19
TGTGCCACTAGGGGGGCCGCTGAAGCTTTCTTT
CATRGAAEAFF
>TRBJ1-1|NA|NA|TRBV3-1/TRBV3-2
TGTGCCAGCAGCCAAGCGGGGGAAGCTTTCTTT
CASSQAGEAFF
>TRBJ1-2|NA|TRBD1|TRBV4-2
TGTGCCAGCAGCCGGTCGGGACAGGATGGCTACACCTTC
CASSRSGQDGYTF
>TRBJ1-2|NA|NA|TRBV6-6
TGTGCCAGCAGCGACAGTCGCTATGGCTACACCTTC
CASSDSRYGYTF
>TRBJ2-1|NA|TRBD2|TRBV7-2
TGTGCCAGCAGCTCCCTAGCGGGGGGGCGAAATGAGCAGTTCTTC
CASSSLAGGRNEQFF
>TRBJ2-5|NA|TRBD2|TRBV10-3
TGTGCCATCAGCCCGACTAGCGGGGTCCAAGAGACCCAGTACTTC
CAISPTSGVQETQYF
>TRBJ2-3|NA|NA|TRBV11-3
TGTGCCAGCAGCTTAGGACGCGGGTTGGGGTCCACAGATACGCAGTATTTT
CASSLGRGLGSTDTQYF
>TRBJ2-7|NA|NA|TRBV6-2/TRBV6-3
TGTGCCAGCAGTTATAGGGGTCTATCCTACGAGCAGTACTTC
CASSYRGLSYEQYF
>TRBJ2-7|NA|TRBD1|TRBV5-1
TGCGCCAGCAGCTTGGCGTCGGGACAGGGGTACCACGAGCAGTACTTC
CASSLASGQGYHEQYF
>TRBJ1-6|once|NA|TRBV5-6
TGTGCCAGCAGCTTGCGGCCGGGAGGTTCACCCCTCCACTTT
CASSLRPGGSPLHF
>TRBJ1-6|NA|TRBD1|TRBV19
TGTGCCAGTAGTACCCAGACAGGGTCCCATTCACCCCTCCACTTT
CASSTQTGSHSPLHF
>TRBJ1-1|once|NA|TRBV7-2
TGTGCCAGCAGCTTACAGGGAATGAACACTGAAGCTTTCTTT
CASSLQGMNTEAFF
>TRBJ1-6|NA|NA|TRBV4-2
TGTGCCAGCAGCCAAGAACCGGGTACCTATAATTCACCCCTCCACTTT
CASSQEPGTYNSPLHF
>TRBJ1-2|NA|NA|TRBV5-4
TGTGCCAGCAGCTTGGAGGGGATGGGCTATGGCTACACCTTC
CASSLEGMGYGYTF
>TRBJ1-1|NA|NA|TRBV28
TGTGCCAGCAGTTCCCCCAGCGGCTTGAACACTGAAGCTTTCTTT
CASSSPSGLNTEAFF
>TRBJ1-5|NA|TRBD1|TRBV5-6
TGTGCCAGCAGCCTGGGGGACAGGGGGCTCAATCAGCCCCAGCATTTT
CASSLGDRGLNQPQHF
>TRBJ1-5|few|NA|TRBV29-1
TGCAGCGTTGAAGCAGGGGTGGAGGCCCAGCATTTT
CSVEAGVEAQHF
>TRBJ1-4|NA|NA|TRBV9
TGTGCCAGCAGCGTAGTGTCTGGGCCTAATGAAAAACTGTTTTTT
CASSVVSGPNEKLFF
>TRBJ1-2|NA|NA|TRBV28
TGTGCCGCCGGGAGAGAGGACGATGGCTACACCTTC
CAAGREDDGYTF
>TRBJ1-3|NA|NA|TRBV20-1
TGCAGTGCTTCTAGCGGAAACACCATATATTTT
CSASSGNTIYF
>TRBJ2-1|NA|TRBD1|TRBV5-1
TGCGCCAGCGCCCCCAGGGGACAGGGGGCACATGAGCAGTTCTTC
CASAPRGQGAHEQFF